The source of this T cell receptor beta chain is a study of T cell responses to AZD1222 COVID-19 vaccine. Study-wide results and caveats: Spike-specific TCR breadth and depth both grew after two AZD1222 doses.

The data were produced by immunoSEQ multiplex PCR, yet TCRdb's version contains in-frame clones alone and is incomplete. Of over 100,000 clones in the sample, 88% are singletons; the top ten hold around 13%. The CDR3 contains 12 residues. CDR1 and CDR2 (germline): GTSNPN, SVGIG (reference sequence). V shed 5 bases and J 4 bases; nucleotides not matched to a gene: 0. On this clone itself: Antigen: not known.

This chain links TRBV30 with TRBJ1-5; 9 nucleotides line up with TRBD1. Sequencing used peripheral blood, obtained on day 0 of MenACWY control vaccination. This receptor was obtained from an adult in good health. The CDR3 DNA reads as TGTGCCTGGGACAGGGGGAATCAGCCCCAGCATTTT. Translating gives CAWDRGNQPQHF. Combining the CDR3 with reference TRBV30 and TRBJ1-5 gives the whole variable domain SQTIHQWPATLVQPVGSPLSLECTVEGTSNPNLYWYRQAAGRGLQLLFYSVGIGQISSEVPQNLSASRPQDRQFILSSKKLLLSDSGFYLCAWDRGNQPQHFGDGTRLSIL.